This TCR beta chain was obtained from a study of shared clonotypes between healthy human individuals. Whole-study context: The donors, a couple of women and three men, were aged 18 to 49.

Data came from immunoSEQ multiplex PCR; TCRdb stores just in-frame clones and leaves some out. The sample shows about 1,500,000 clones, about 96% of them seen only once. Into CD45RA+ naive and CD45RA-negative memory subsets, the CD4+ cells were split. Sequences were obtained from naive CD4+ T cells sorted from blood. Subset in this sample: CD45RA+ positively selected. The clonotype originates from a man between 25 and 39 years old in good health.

Written as DNA, the CDR3 is TGTGCCAGTAGTGGTGGGCAGGGGGTCCTACCCACAGATACGCAGTATTTT. It codes for CASSGGQGVLPTDTQYF. The chain is built from TRBV19 and TRBJ2-3; 7 nucleotides agree with TRBD1. From germline, CDR1 is LNHDA and CDR2 SQIVND (reference sequence). The trim removed 5 bases at V and 2 bases at J, leaving 13 bases unmatched. The CDR3 runs 17 residues.